The 17 T cell receptor beta chains presented below share a single source sample, sequenced in a study of T cell responses to AZD1222 COVID-19 vaccine. This table comes from immunoSEQ multiplex PCR, and its TCRdb copy is limited to in-frame clones, with some not included. The profile shows 180,000 or so clones, over 90% of them singletons. The sample was peripheral blood, taken on day 0 of AZD1222 vaccination. The receptors were sampled from an adult in good health.

This clone has only a few counts. The chain recombines TRBV6-5 with TRBJ2-7, with D possibly matching TRBD1 (6 bases). V dropped 6 bases and J dropped 2 bases, with 14 bases sitting between them. The germline CDR1 and CDR2 sequences are MNHEY and SVGAGI. This CDR3 spans 14 amino acids. DNA of the CDR3: TGTGCCAGCAGAACAGGGATGGGGACCTACGAGCAGTACTTC. Translation: CASRTGMGTYEQYF.

The CDR3 nucleotides are TGCGCCAGCAGCTCCGGACTGGATGAGCAGTTCTTC. Its protein is CASSSGLDEQFF. V gene TRBV5-1 combines with J gene TRBJ2-1; possibly TRBD2 for D (5 bases). This CDR3 is 12 amino acids long. Between the trimmed V and J ends, which lost 3 bases and 8 bases, there was a span of 9 bases. The germline V gene has CDR1 SGHRS and CDR2 YFSETQ.

The chain recombines TRBV15 with TRBJ2-5; D call uncertain. Between the trimmed V and J ends, which lost 1 base and 3 bases, there was a span of 12 bases. The CDR3 runs to 15 residues. Germline loops: CDR1 LNHNV, CDR2 YYDKDF (reference sequence). The CDR3 DNA sequence: TGTGCCACCAGCAGAGTGCCTACCGTTAAAGAGACCCAGTACTTC. This gives the protein CATSRVPTVKETQYF.

This chain links TRBV19 with TRBJ1-5; D is perhaps TRBD1 (6 bases). This CDR3 spans 16 amino acids. The V and J ends lost 6 bases and 1 base respectively, with 16 bases between them. CDR1 is LNHDA and CDR2 is SQIVND in the germline V gene (reference sequence). The chain's CDR3 is CASRPLGGSSNQPQHF. The DNA of the CDR3 is TGTGCCAGTAGGCCTTTAGGGGGTTCGAGCAATCAGCCCCAGCATTTT.

This clone was detected only a few times. The rearrangement uses TRBV25-1 and TRBJ2-7; D tentatively reads TRBD1 or TRBD2 (5 bases each). Germline CDR1 is MGHDK and CDR2 is SYGVNS. V shed 6 bases and J shed 2 bases, with 23 bases lying between them. The CDR3 extends over 17 amino acids. The CDR3 DNA reads TGTGCCAGCAGGGGGGAGACGGTTAGCCAGCCCACCTACGAGCAGTACTTC. Encoded protein: CASRGETVSQPTYEQYF.

V and J are TRBV6-2 or TRBV6-3 and TRBJ2-1; TRBD2 is a possible D gene (5 bases). The CDR3 sequence is 15 residues long. CDR1 is MNHEY, CDR2 SVGEGT, per germline. V lost 5 bases and J 6 bases, leaving 17 bases between the germline ends. CDR3 DNA: TGTGCCAGCAGTACCGCCGCGGGCCTGGGCAATGAGCAGTTCTTC. It is translated as CASSTAAGLGNEQFF.

V usage is TRBV18 and J usage is TRBJ1-1, with D hard to call. The CDR3 length is 13 residues. Trimming pared 3 bases from V and 3 bases from J, leaving 8 bases between. Germline lookup yields CDR1 KGHSH and CDR2 LQKENI. The DNA of the CDR3 is TGTGCCAGCTCACCCTTAGTTGACACTGAAGCTTTCTTT. Its protein is CASSPLVDTEAFF.

The CDR3 region is CATSRGSETQYF. CDR3 DNA: TGTGCCACCAGCAGGGGAAGCGAGACCCAGTACTTC. The chain uses TRBV15 and TRBJ2-5; D gene uncertain. Deletions cut 3 bases from V and 5 bases from J, with 7 bases between. The germline V gene has CDR1 LNHNV and CDR2 YYDKDF (reference sequence). This CDR3 spans 12 amino acids.

The rearrangement joins TRBV5-1 to TRBJ1-1; the match to TRBD1 covers 7 bases. Germline V gene sequence: CDR1 SGHRS, CDR2 YFSETQ. The CDR3 has 13 residues. V shed 0 bases, J shed 8 bases, and the junction held 4 bases outside the gene matches. The CDR3 here is CASSLARTGEAFF. CDR3 sequence (DNA): TGCGCCAGCAGCTTGGCCCGGACAGGCGAAGCTTTCTTT. The variable domain in full, completed from reference TRBV5-1 and TRBJ1-1, reads KAGVTQTPRYLIKTRGQQVTLSCSPISGHRSVSWYQQTPGQGLQFLFEYFSETQRNKGNFPGRFSGRQFSNSRSEMNVSTLELGDSALYLCASSLARTGEAFFGQGTRLTVV.

V usage is TRBV5-1 and J usage is TRBJ1-2, with 11 bases matching TRBD1. CDR1 and CDR2 (germline): SGHRS, YFSETQ. The junction had 2 bases not matched to a gene; V was cut back by 0 bases and J by 7 bases. The CDR3 contains 14 residues. The CDR3 spells CASSLEGQGVGYTF. CDR3 nucleotides: TGCGCCAGCAGCTTGGAGGGACAGGGGGTTGGCTACACCTTC.

The J gene is TRBJ1-2, the V gene TRBV6-5, with no clear D. Between the trimmed V and J ends, which lost 2 bases and 8 bases, there was a span of 12 bases. The CDR3 loop spans 13 amino acids. CDR1 is MNHEY, CDR2 SVGAGI, per germline. The CDR3 sequence is CASSYSPSVGYTF. The CDR3 nucleotides read TGTGCCAGCAGTTACAGTCCGTCGGTCGGCTACACCTTC.

This chain connects TRBV3-1 (or the pseudogene TRBV3-2) to TRBJ2-7, with D maybe TRBD2 (6 bases). Trimming stripped 5 bases from V and 1 base from J, with 15 bases between. The germline V gene has CDR1 LGHDT and CDR2 YNNKEL (reference sequence). There are 15 residues in the CDR3. CDR3 nucleotides: TGTGCCAGCAGCATACGGGACTCCCCATCCTACGAGCAGTACTTC. It translates to CASSIRDSPSYEQYF.

The rearrangement links TRBV6-6 to TRBJ2-2; unclear D gene. Per germline, CDR1 MNHNY and CDR2 SVGAGI (reference sequence). V gave up 7 bases and J gave up 8 bases, with 14 bases separating them. The CDR3 loop spans 13 amino acids. The CDR3 sequence is CASTDPGRGELFF. CDR3 sequence (DNA): TGTGCCAGCACGGACCCCGGAAGGGGGGAGCTGTTTTTT.

CDR3 sequence: CASILGNEQFF. The CDR3 coding sequence is TGTGCCAGCATCCTAGGCAATGAGCAGTTCTTC. The chain has TRBV7-9 and TRBJ2-1; no firm D call. Germline values: CDR1 SEHNR, CDR2 FQNEAQ (reference sequence). The CDR3 has 11 residues. V dropped 7 bases and J dropped 6 bases, with 7 bases sitting between them.

The DNA of the CDR3 is TGTGCCAGCAGTCTGGGACTAGCGGGAGTGTACGAGCAGTACTTC. Amino acid sequence: CASSLGLAGVYEQYF. The J gene is TRBJ2-7, the V gene TRBV2; 14 nucleotides agree with TRBD2. The CDR3 spans 15 residues. Germline V gives CDR1 SNHLY, CDR2 FYNNEI. The ends lost 5 bases at V and 4 bases at J; junction bases unmatched: 4.

The J gene is TRBJ1-2, the V gene TRBV5-1; 8 nucleotides agree with TRBD1. Germline V gene sequence: CDR1 SGHRS, CDR2 YFSETQ. Trimming at V came to 4 bases and at J to 4 bases, leaving 6 bases not matched to a gene. The CDR3 spans 14 residues. CDR3 amino acids: CASSLRDRPYGYTF. CDR3 DNA sequence: TGCGCCAGCAGCCTCCGGGACAGGCCCTATGGCTACACCTTC.

The chain carries TRBV7-6 and TRBJ2-5, with no clear D. This CDR3 has 15 amino acids. The ends were cut back, 5 bases at V and 4 bases at J, with 17 bases in the middle. The V gene's germline CDR1 is SGHVS and CDR2 FNYEAQ. The CDR3 DNA reads TGTGCCAGCAGCCGAAGCGCAAATGGGCGAGAGACCCAGTACTTC. Amino acids: CASSRSANGRETQYF.